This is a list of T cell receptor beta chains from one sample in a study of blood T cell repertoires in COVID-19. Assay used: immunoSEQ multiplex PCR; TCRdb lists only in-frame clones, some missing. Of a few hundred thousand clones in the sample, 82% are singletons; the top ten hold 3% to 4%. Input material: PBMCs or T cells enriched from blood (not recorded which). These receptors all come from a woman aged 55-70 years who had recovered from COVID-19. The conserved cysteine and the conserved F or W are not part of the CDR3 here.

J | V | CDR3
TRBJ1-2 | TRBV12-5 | ASGGLDYGYT
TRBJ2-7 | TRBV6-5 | ASSFSTGHQSYEQY
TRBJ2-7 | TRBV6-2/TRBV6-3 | ASTPRGQTSFIYEQY
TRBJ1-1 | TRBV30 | AWSGNSNTEAF
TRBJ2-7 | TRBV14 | ASSQGHSPSYEQY
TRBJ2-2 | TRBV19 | ASLEDRAGTGELF
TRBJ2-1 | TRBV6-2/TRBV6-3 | ASSRTGGSNEQF
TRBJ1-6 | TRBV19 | ASSISTGSNSPLH
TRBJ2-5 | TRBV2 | ASRTGTSGGAEETQY
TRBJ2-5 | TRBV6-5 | ASRRTSRETQY
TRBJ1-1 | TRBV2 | ASTLNRGQRNTEAF
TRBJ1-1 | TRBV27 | ASSFTRTGTTTEAF
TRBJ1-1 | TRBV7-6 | ASSPLYSGQAPEAF
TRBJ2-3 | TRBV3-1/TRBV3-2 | ASSQAEGRIGY
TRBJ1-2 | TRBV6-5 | ASNEQGRAAGYT
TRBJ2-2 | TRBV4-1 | ASSLSVLNTGELF
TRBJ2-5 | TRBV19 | ASSADRGPSETQY